Each of the 19 T cell receptor beta chains below was sequenced from the same sample in a study of T-cell memory formation after mild COVID-19 (dated by TCRdb to 2020 to 2022). Library preparation employed 5' RACE. For sequencing, an Illumina NovaSeq 6000 was employed. Clones were called with MiXCR by TCRdb after fastp trimmed the public reads at Q25, and only in-frame beta chains were retained. Every CDR3 protein is listed once, alongside the most common genes and DNA of its rows. The sample table shows 270,000 or so distinct CDR3 sequences, and 16% are seen once. Roughly a fifth of the sample lies in the top ten. The material sequenced was PBMCs or a T cell subset sorted from them (not recorded which). Receptors were obtained from a man between 18 and 35 years old who had mild COVID-19 (a few samples of this study predate the infection). The sample titles of this study are shuffled in the database, so cell type and time point are left out; the donor was told from shared clones.

In this sample, this clonotype turned up many times. The chain employs TRBV28 and TRBJ1-1, with TRBD1 as a possible D gene (5 bases). V gave up 5 bases and J gave up 11 bases, with 15 bases separating them. Germline V gene lookup returns CDR1 MDHEN and CDR2 SYDVKM. This CDR3 is built from 12 residues. CDR3 region: CASSVSGTRAFF. CDR3 DNA: TGTGCCAGCAGTGTATCCGGGACCCGGGCTTTCTTT.

This clonotype came up many times. The chain couples TRBV2 to TRBJ2-1, with 16 positions matching TRBD2. The CDR3 spans 14 residues. V lost 8 bases and J lost 7; bases outside the gene matches: 2. From germline, CDR1 is SNHLY and CDR2 FYNNEI. This chain's CDR3 is CASGGLAGGNEQFF. The CDR3 nucleotides are TGTGCCAGCGGGGGACTAGCGGGGGGGAATGAGCAGTTCTTC.

The chain uses TRBV6-5 and TRBJ1-2; D is undetermined. Germline CDR1 is MNHEY and CDR2 is SVGAGI. Trimming shortened V by 2 bases and J by 0 bases, and 19 bases separated the two germline ends. The CDR3 spans 18 residues. For the CDR3, the DNA is TGTGCCAGCAGTTACACGAGTCCCTCGGGCCTTACTAACTATGGCTACACCTTC. Translated, it gives CASSYTSPSGLTNYGYTF.

CDR3 region: CASSPGRLSGNTIYF. CDR3 in DNA: TGTGCCAGCTCACCAGGGAGACTCTCTGGAAACACCATATATTTT. The chain uses TRBV18 and TRBJ1-3; D remains ambiguous. Trimming shortened V by 2 bases and J by 0 bases, and 8 bases separated the two germline ends. CDR1 KGHSH and CDR2 LQKENI come from the germline V gene. CDR3 length: 15 residues. Complete variable domain (other parts from reference TRBV18 and TRBJ1-3): NAGVMQNPRHLVRRRGQEARLRCSPMKGHSHVYWYRQLPEEGLKFMVYLQKENIIDESGMPKERFSAEFPKEGPSILRIQQVVRGDSAAYFCASSPGRLSGNTIYFGEGSWLTVV.

CDR3 region: CASSSIRGEWKETQYF. The CDR3 DNA reads TGTGCCAGCAGTTCCATCCGGGGGGAATGGAAGGAGACCCAGTACTTC. The chain couples TRBV27 to TRBJ2-5, with TRBD2 identical over 7 bases. The CDR3 extends over 16 amino acids. Germline loops: CDR1 MNHEY, CDR2 SMNVEV (reference sequence). V dropped 4 bases and J dropped 5; count of bases not matched to a gene: 13.

V gene TRBV12-3 or TRBV12-4 combines with J gene TRBJ2-3, with 9 bases aligning to TRBD2. CDR3 length: 15 amino acids. V lost 7 bases to trimming and J lost 3 bases; unmatched junction nucleotides: 8. The CDR3, as DNA: TGTGCCAGCACCCTTGGCGGGGGGGCGACAGATACGCAGTATTTT. It specifies CASTLGGGATDTQYF.

This clonotype occurred a few times. This chain joins TRBV12-3 or TRBV12-4 and TRBJ2-5; 7 bases are a match to TRBD1. V lost 6 bases and J lost 7; bases outside the gene matches: 14. The length of the CDR3 is 15 residues. The CDR3 region is CASSTLDQGVVTQYF. CDR3 coding DNA: TGTGCCAGCAGCACGCTCGACCAGGGGGTGGTGACCCAGTACTTC.

A few counts support this clonotype. V gene TRBV20-1 combines with J gene TRBJ2-7; D might be TRBD1 (6 bases). In germline, CDR1 is DFQATT, CDR2 SNEGSKA (reference sequence). V lost 3 bases and J lost 8, with 11 bases in between. CDR3 size: 11 residues. In nucleotides, the CDR3 is TGCAGTGCTAGTCTCAGGGGACAGCAGTACTTC. Translating gives CSASLRGQQYF.

This clonotype has a handful of counts. J is TRBJ2-3 and V is TRBV3-1; D is ambiguous. The V gene lost 3 bases and the J gene lost 5 bases, with 12 bases spanning the gap. The germline V gene encodes CDR1 LGHDT and CDR2 YNNKEL (reference sequence). CDR3 size: 14 residues. The CDR3 nucleotides are TGTGCCAGCAGCCACCCCTCGCGGTTAGATACGCAGTATTTT. Its protein is CASSHPSRLDTQYF.

This clonotype has more than one count but fewer than ten. The J gene is TRBJ1-1, the V gene TRBV7-2, with TRBD1 as a possible D gene (6 bases). The CDR3 loop spans 14 amino acids. Per germline, CDR1 SGHTA and CDR2 FQGNSA. The V and J ends lost 8 bases and 4 bases respectively, with 17 bases between them. CDR3 protein: CASRRDRSSTEAFF. The CDR3 DNA reads TGTGCCAGCCGAAGAGACAGGTCTAGCACTGAAGCTTTCTTT.

The chain recombines TRBV20-1 with TRBJ2-3, with a weak D call TRBD2 (6 bases). The ends were cut back, 0 bases at V and 4 bases at J, with 11 bases in the middle. The CDR3 extends over 14 amino acids. Germline V CDR1 and CDR2: DFQATT, SNEGSKA (reference sequence). Here the CDR3 reads CSARDVVAADTQYF. The DNA for the CDR3 is TGCAGTGCTAGAGATGTGGTAGCGGCAGATACGCAGTATTTT.

This clonotype was detected only a few times. J is TRBJ2-3 and V is TRBV18; D gene uncertain. This CDR3 has 14 amino acids. V lost 3 bases, J lost 4 bases, and 11 bases lay in between. The germline gives CDR1 KGHSH, CDR2 LQKENI. CDR3 DNA sequence: TGTGCCAGCTCACCCCGTTTCGGCGCAGATACGCAGTATTTT. Protein product: CASSPRFGADTQYF.

This clonotype has only a few counts. The chain employs TRBV18 and TRBJ2-7; D could derive from TRBD1 or TRBD2 (5 bases each). The CDR3 extends over 16 amino acids. Germline assignment: CDR1 KGHSH and CDR2 LQKENI. Trimming left V 2 bases short and J 2 bases short, with 16 bases between. CDR3 amino acids: CASSPTRGTPTYEQYF. DNA of the CDR3: TGTGCCAGCTCACCAACGCGAGGGACGCCAACCTACGAGCAGTACTTC.

This clonotype has ten or more counts. This rearrangement joins TRBV20-1 to TRBJ2-7; 11 bases match TRBD2. V shed 1 base, J shed 2 bases, and the junction held 7 bases outside the gene matches. The CDR3 has 16 residues. Germline CDR1 is DFQATT and CDR2 is SNEGSKA (reference sequence). CDR3 sequence reads: CSARGQGLAVAYEQYV. The CDR3 DNA reads as TGCAGTGCTAGAGGACAGGGACTAGCGGTGGCCTACGAGCAGTACGTC.

This clonotype was seen more than once but under ten times. The CDR3: CSAATDQETQYF. CDR3 sequence (DNA): TGCAGTGCCGCGACAGACCAAGAGACCCAGTACTTC. This chain links TRBV20-1 with TRBJ2-5; perhaps TRBD1 as D (5 bases). The CDR3 is 12 amino acids. With 6 bases removed from V and 0 bases from J, the gap between germline ends came to 8 bases. Germline CDR1 reads DFQATT; CDR2 reads SNEGSKA (reference sequence).

In this sample, this clonotype turned up many times. The genes are TRBV5-1 and TRBJ2-3, with D perhaps assigned TRBD1 or TRBD2 (5 bases each). Trimming left V 6 bases short and J 2 bases short, with 13 bases between. The CDR3 has 14 amino acids. CDR1 is SGHRS and CDR2 is YFSETQ in the germline V gene. Written as DNA, the CDR3 is TGCGCCAGCACCGAGGGGCTTGACACAGATACGCAGTATTTT. Translated: CASTEGLDTDTQYF. Filled out from reference TRBV5-1 and TRBJ2-3, the complete variable domain reads KAGVTQTPRYLIKTRGQQVTLSCSPISGHRSVSWYQQTPGQGLQFLFEYFSETQRNKGNFPGRFSGRQFSNSRSEMNVSTLELGDSALYLCASTEGLDTDTQYFGPGTRLTVL.

This clonotype was observed a few times. The chain employs TRBV6-5 and TRBJ2-7; 8 nucleotides match TRBD1. Germline CDR1 and CDR2: MNHEY and SVGAGI. The J segment lost 4 bases and the V segment lost 6 bases, leaving 8 bases of the junction unmatched. The CDR3 length is 14 residues. CDR3 nucleotides: TGTGCCAGCAGACTGGGACAGGCACTTTACGAGCAGTACTTC. It translates to CASRLGQALYEQYF.

This clonotype was observed a few times. V gene TRBV9 combines with J gene TRBJ1-1; D is possibly TRBD1 (6 bases). Germline V CDR1 and CDR2: SGDLS, YYNGEE. This CDR3 spans 13 amino acids. The ends were cut back, 2 bases at V and 2 bases at J, with 7 bases in the middle. The CDR3: CASSVDSNTEAFF. The CDR3, as DNA: TGTGCCAGCAGCGTGGACAGCAACACTGAAGCTTTCTTT.

In this sample, this clonotype turned up a few times. The rearrangement uses TRBV2 and TRBJ1-6; D is undetermined. CDR3 length: 15 amino acids. Germline assignment: CDR1 SNHLY and CDR2 FYNNEI. Trimming took off 6 bases at V and 7 bases at J, with 16 bases between the two ends. The CDR3 DNA reads as TGTGCCAGCAGAGTACACGGGGTCGGGAATTCACCCCTCCACTTT. Its translation is CASRVHGVGNSPLHF.